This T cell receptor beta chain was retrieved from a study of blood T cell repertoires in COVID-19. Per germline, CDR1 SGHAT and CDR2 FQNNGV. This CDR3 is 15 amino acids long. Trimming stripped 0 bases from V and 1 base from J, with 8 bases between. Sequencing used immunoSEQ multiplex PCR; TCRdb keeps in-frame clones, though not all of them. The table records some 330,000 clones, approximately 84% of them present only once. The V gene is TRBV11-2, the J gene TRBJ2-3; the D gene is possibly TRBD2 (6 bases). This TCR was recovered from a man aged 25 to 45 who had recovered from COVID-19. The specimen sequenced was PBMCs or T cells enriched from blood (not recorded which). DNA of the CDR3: TGTGCCAGCAGCTTAGATTGGGGGGGCACAGATACGCAGTATTTT. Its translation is CASSLDWGGTDTQYF.